Listed below are T cell receptor beta chains from one sample, sequenced in a study of blood T cell repertoires in COVID-19. Clones were read by immunoSEQ multiplex PCR, and TCRdb kept only the in-frame ones, dropping some. The sample lists 200,000 to 300,000 clones, around 88% occurring once. Sequencing was performed on peripheral blood. The receptors were sampled from a man at least 80 years old with acute or convalescent COVID-19. Each CDR3 is given with its conserved first and last residue. A D gene is named only where the DNA matches it firmly.

D gene,V gene,J gene,CDR3 DNA,CDR3 protein
TRBD2,TRBV6-2/TRBV6-3,TRBJ2-1,TGTGCCAGCAGTGGACTTGGGACTAGAAACAATGAGCAGTTCTTC,CASSGLGTRNNEQFF
TRBD1,TRBV5-6,TRBJ1-1,TGTGCCAGCAGCGGGACAGGAAAGGACACTGAAGCTTTCTTT,CASSGTGKDTEAFF
-,TRBV7-2,TRBJ1-2,TGTGCCAGCAGCTCGGACAGAGCTAACTATGGCTACACCTTC,CASSSDRANYGYTF
TRBD1,TRBV28,TRBJ1-4,TGTGCCAGCAGCTCTCCTGGGACAGGAAATGTAAAACTGTTTTTT,CASSSPGTGNVKLFF
-,TRBV7-6,TRBJ2-7,TGTGCCAGCAGCGCGTCCCCGAGCGGCCCCCTGGTTGGGCAGTACTTC,CASSASPSGPLVGQYF
TRBD1,TRBV28,TRBJ1-4,TGTGCCAGCAGCCGCGGACAGGGCCCAGGAGAAAAACTGTTTTTT,CASSRGQGPGEKLFF
-,TRBV9,TRBJ1-1,TGTGCCAGCGGGAGGCCGAACACTGAAGCTTTCTTT,CASGRPNTEAFF
TRBD1,TRBV6-6,TRBJ1-4,TGTGCCAGCAGTTACGGAATGGGACAGTCTTTTGAAAAACTGTTTTTT,CASSYGMGQSFEKLFF
TRBD1,TRBV2,TRBJ1-3,TGTGCCAGCACCCGAGAGGGGGCGCTGGGAAACACCATATATTTT,CASTREGALGNTIYF
TRBD1,TRBV6-4,TRBJ1-6,TGTGCCAGCAGTGAGACAGGGGTTGGCGGTAATTCACCCCTCCACTTT,CASSETGVGGNSPLHF
TRBD1,TRBV18,TRBJ1-1,TGTGCCAGCTCACGCCTACAGGGGGGAAACACTGAAGCTTTCTTT,CASSRLQGGNTEAFF